This T cell receptor beta chain was identified in a study of blood T cell repertoires in COVID-19. Turning to the study itself: Sources were T cells, B-cell-depleted T cells, or PBMCs; the material itself was cDNA or gDNA.

The table lists this clone with a count of one. Authors' methods: Estimation of nucleated cell counts relied on the amplification of reference gene primers. Repertoires were generated with immunoSEQ multiplex PCR, while TCRdb's copy carries only in-frame clones and drops some. The DNA gave D and trimming, while V, J and clone size come from that table. The repertoire consists of about 170,000 clones, with approximately 95% occurring once and the leading ten covering over 3.5%. The germline V gene has CDR1 SGHRS and CDR2 YFSETQ. The V gene end was trimmed by 4 bases and the J gene end by 0 bases; junction bases not matched to a gene: 9. The CDR3 totals 16 residues.

The rearrangement uses TRBV5-1 and TRBJ2-5; 7 bases agree with TRBD2. The clonotype was recovered from a woman aged 45 to 65 with acute or convalescent COVID-19. Material: peripheral blood. The CDR3 loop reads CASSPGSGAYQETQYF. The CDR3 nucleotides are TGCGCCAGCAGCCCTGGAAGCGGGGCGTACCAAGAGACCCAGTACTTC.